This T cell receptor beta chain was obtained from a study of blood T cells in healthy people across ages. Overall study: Through template switching, about one barcoded beta molecule was captured per two T cells, as measured in model experiments.

Comments on this clonotype: Antigen unknown.

Alongside a J-beta primer mix, a sample-barcoded 5' primer served in a second PCR lasting about 6 to 12 cycles. A single record per CDR3 protein comes from TCRdb applying MiXCR to the 5' RACE reads. The table includes some 1.7 million distinct CDR3 sequences, 28% detected once. The germline V gene has CDR1 SEHNR and CDR2 FQNEAQ (reference sequence). This CDR3 spans 16 amino acids. V gave up 1 base and J gave up 9 bases; unmatched junction bases: 9. The study, taken as a whole, reports: There was no known CMV status for donors, so expanded clonotype changes were possibly confounded.

The V and J genes are TRBV7-9 and TRBJ1-6; TRBD1 agrees at 7 bases. This receptor was obtained from a woman aged 25 to 39 in good health. Sequencing input: blood. Here the CDR3 reads CASSLEPGGSVSPLHF. CDR3 nucleotide sequence: TGTGCCAGCAGCTTAGAGCCAGGGGGATCGGTTTCACCCCTCCACTTT.